The 21 T cell receptor beta chains presented below share a single source sample, sequenced in a study of Graves' ophthalmopathy and Graves' hyperthyroidism. RNA transcripts provided the template for amplifying TCR beta CDR3 regions. Amplification began with first-round RT-PCR using HTBI primers, then second-round multiplex PCR was performed. Via MiXCR, TCRdb re-called the multiplex PCR reads, giving one row per CDR3 protein. The sample holds roughly 230,000 distinct CDR3 sequences, 20% to 25% seen once. Sample: peripheral blood. The source is a woman between 50 and 59 years old with Graves' ophthalmopathy.

This clonotype was counted at least ten times. V gene TRBV5-1 combines with J gene TRBJ1-5; no definite D call. CDR3 length equals 15 residues. V dropped 0 bases and J dropped 2 bases, with 9 bases sitting between them. Germline V CDR1 and CDR2: SGHRS, YFSETQ. CDR3 sequence reads: CASSLDNSGNQPQHF. CDR3 in DNA: TGCGCCAGCAGCTTGGACAACTCAGGCAATCAGCCCCAGCATTTT.

This clonotype showed up many times. V is TRBV20-1 and J is TRBJ2-5, with D unresolved. Germline CDR1 is DFQATT and CDR2 is SNEGSKA (reference sequence). V lost 2 bases to trimming and J lost 5 bases, with 6 bases between them. The CDR3 consists of 11 residues. This CDR3 reads CSARTLETQYF. The CDR3 DNA reads TGCAGTGCTAGAACTTTGGAGACCCAGTACTTC.

The chain has TRBV7-8 and TRBJ1-6; TRBD1 agrees at 10 bases. Germline CDR1 and CDR2: SGHVS and FQNEAQ. This CDR3 has 15 amino acids. With V trimmed by 5 bases and J by 8 bases, 6 bases remained unmatched. CDR3 sequence: CASSKRTGGDSPLHF. The CDR3 nucleotides are TGTGCCAGCAGCAAAAGGACAGGGGGAGATTCACCCCTCCACTTT.

This clonotype was counted ten times or more. The chain employs TRBV5-5 and TRBJ2-6; 8 bases are a match to TRBD1. The CDR3 is 16 amino acids. CDR1 is SGHKS, CDR2 YYEKEE, per germline (reference sequence). The V segment lost 0 bases and the J segment 2 bases; nucleotides outside the gene matches: 1. CDR3 sequence reads: CASSLAGGAGANVLTF. In DNA, the CDR3 is TGTGCCAGCAGCTTGGCAGGGGGCGCTGGGGCCAACGTCCTGACTTTC.

This clonotype was detected many times. The genes are TRBV12-3 or TRBV12-4 and TRBJ2-7; weak D call: TRBD2 (5 bases). Deletions cut 3 bases from V and 7 bases from J, with 16 bases between. CDR3 size: 14 residues. DNA of the CDR3: TGTGCCAGCAGTTTTCGGGGTGGGTCTGGGGAGCAGTACTTC. It encodes CASSFRGGSGEQYF.

This clonotype showed up many times. The chain carries TRBV24-1 and TRBJ2-5, with 9 bases lining up with TRBD1. The J segment lost 5 bases and the V segment lost 3 bases, leaving 15 bases of the junction unmatched. This CDR3 has 18 amino acids. Germline assignment: CDR1 KGHDR and CDR2 SFDVKD. CDR3 bases: TGTGCCACCAGTGATGCCGAATCCAGGACAGGGGAGATGGAGACCCAGTACTTC. As protein: CATSDAESRTGEMETQYF.

Many counts were recorded for this clonotype. V gene TRBV27 combines with J gene TRBJ2-5; 9 bases align to TRBD1. The germline V gene has CDR1 MNHEY and CDR2 SMNVEV (reference sequence). The CDR3 length is 15 residues. The J segment lost 4 bases and the V segment lost 5 bases, leaving 8 bases of the junction unmatched. CDR3 region: CASSPHRGRGETQYF. DNA for the CDR3: TGTGCCAGCAGTCCTCACAGGGGGCGAGGAGAGACCCAGTACTTC.

This clonotype was counted at least ten times. The chain couples TRBV7-9 to TRBJ2-5; D is uncertain. The CDR3 runs 19 residues. The V end lost 5 bases, the J end lost 4 bases, and 29 bases lay between the germline ends. CDR1 and CDR2 (germline): SEHNR, FQNEAQ (reference sequence). The CDR3 loop is CASSNRPTAAGRNVETQYF. In DNA, the CDR3 is TGTGCCAGCAGCAATAGGCCCACGGCCGCCGGACGAAATGTAGAGACCCAGTACTTC. The entire variable domain, with the rest obtained from reference TRBV7-9 and TRBJ2-5, is as follows: DTGVSQNPRHKITKRGQNVTFRCDPISEHNRLYWYRQTLGQGPEFLTYFQNEAQLEKSRLLSDRFSAERPKGSFSTLEIQRTEQGDSAMYLCASSNRPTAAGRNVETQYFGPGTRLLVL.

This clonotype has a count of ten or more. The chain joins TRBV5-1 to TRBJ2-6; maybe TRBD1 (5 bases). V was trimmed by 0 bases and J by 4 bases, leaving 11 bases between them. The CDR3 is 16 amino acids. The germline V gene has CDR1 SGHRS and CDR2 YFSETQ. Written as DNA, the CDR3 is TGCGCCAGCAGCTTGGCCAAGGGGTTCGGGGCCAACGTCCTGACTTTC. Translation: CASSLAKGFGANVLTF.

In this sample, this clonotype turned up many times. CDR3: CASSLVLGLAGGETQYF. The CDR3 DNA follows: TGTGCCAGCAGCTTAGTGCTGGGACTAGCGGGAGGAGAGACCCAGTACTTC. This chain connects TRBV7-2 to TRBJ2-5; TRBD2 matches at 15 bases. This CDR3 spans 17 amino acids. J was trimmed by 4 bases and V by 1 base; bases with no gene match: 4. Germline-derived CDR1 and CDR2 are SGHTA and FQGNSA.

In this sample, this clonotype turned up many times. The V and J genes are TRBV19 and TRBJ2-7; weak D call: TRBD1 (6 bases). CDR1 and CDR2 (germline): LNHDA, SQIVND (reference sequence). V dropped 4 bases and J dropped 2 bases, with 12 bases sitting between them. CDR3 length: 14 amino acids. The CDR3 coding sequence is TGTGCCAGTAGTAGGGGACAAGGTACCTACGAGCAGTACTTC. Protein sequence: CASSRGQGTYEQYF.

Many counts were recorded for this clonotype. The rearrangement joins TRBV20-1 to TRBJ1-1; TRBD1 agrees at 8 bases. The CDR3 contains 14 residues. J lost 4 bases, V lost 1 base, and 5 bases had no gene match. The V gene's germline CDR1 is DFQATT and CDR2 SNEGSKA (reference sequence). The CDR3 region is CSARGQGRFTEAFF. Written as DNA, the CDR3 is TGCAGTGCTAGAGGACAGGGGAGATTCACTGAAGCTTTCTTT.

This clonotype was seen at least ten times. V and J are TRBV30 and TRBJ1-1; D unresolved. The CDR3 sequence is 13 residues long. Germline values: CDR1 GTSNPN, CDR2 SVGIG (reference sequence). V lost 3 bases and J 3 bases, leaving 11 bases between the germline ends. CDR3 in DNA: TGTGCCTGGAGCCCGGAGGGATACACTGAAGCTTTCTTT. Its protein product is CAWSPEGYTEAFF.

This clonotype has ten or more counts. The chain combines TRBV5-1 with TRBJ2-5, with D perhaps TRBD1 (6 bases). The CDR3 runs to 14 residues. V gave up 4 bases and J gave up 4 bases, with 14 bases separating them. CDR1 and CDR2 (germline): SGHRS, YFSETQ. CDR3 DNA: TGCGCCAGCAGCGCCGGACAGCATGGAGAGACCCAGTACTTC. It yields the protein CASSAGQHGETQYF.

This clonotype was counted many times. J is TRBJ2-7 and V is TRBV6-4; a weak D match, TRBD2 (7 bases). From germline, CDR1 is MRHNA and CDR2 SNTAGT. V was clipped by 6 bases and J by 4 bases, with 28 bases between them. The CDR3 is 18 amino acids. As DNA, the CDR3 is TGTGCCAGCAGGATCAGGGGTAGCGGGTACTACCTCAATTACGAGCAGTACTTC. Amino acid sequence: CASRIRGSGYYLNYEQYF.

V and J are TRBV24-1 and TRBJ1-2; 7 positions match TRBD1. The length of the CDR3 is 15 residues. Germline CDR1 reads KGHDR; CDR2 reads SFDVKD. The J segment lost 0 bases and the V segment lost 4 bases, leaving 4 bases of the junction unmatched. This CDR3 reads CATSEGQRPNYGYTF. The CDR3 nucleotides are TGTGCCACCAGTGAGGGACAGAGACCTAACTATGGCTACACCTTC.

Ten or more counts support this clonotype. This rearrangement joins TRBV19 to TRBJ2-7; D gene ambiguous. The V end lost 1 base, the J end lost 1 base, and 8 bases lay between the germline ends. CDR3 length: 14 residues. CDR1 and CDR2 from the germline V gene are LNHDA and SQIVND (reference sequence). CDR3 loop: CASSIAETSYEQYF. The CDR3 coding sequence is TGTGCCAGTAGTATAGCTGAGACATCCTACGAGCAGTACTTC.

This clonotype was counted many times. J is TRBJ1-2 and V is TRBV12-3 or TRBV12-4, with a possible D match to TRBD1 (6 bases). The CDR3 covers 13 residues. The V and J ends lost 4 bases and 7 bases respectively, with 13 bases between them. The chain's CDR3 is CASSSTGFSGYTF. The DNA of the CDR3 is TGTGCCAGCAGTTCTACAGGGTTCTCTGGCTACACCTTC.

This clonotype was counted at least ten times. V gene TRBV19 combines with J gene TRBJ2-4, with D perhaps TRBD1 (6 bases). This CDR3 is 15 amino acids long. Per germline, CDR1 LNHDA and CDR2 SQIVND (reference sequence). The CDR3 here is CATKGQTVGKNIQYF. Here the CDR3 DNA reads TGTGCTACTAAGGGACAAACTGTAGGCAAAAACATTCAGTACTTC.

The table lists this clonotype with many counts. The V and J genes are TRBV12-3 or TRBV12-4 and TRBJ2-3, with a possible D match to TRBD2 (5 bases). This CDR3 has 16 residues. The V gene lost 0 bases and the J gene lost 4 bases, with 14 bases spanning the gap. CDR3 loop: CASSLAGAPRADTQYF. The CDR3 region has the DNA TGTGCCAGCAGTTTAGCGGGAGCCCCCCGAGCAGATACGCAGTATTTT.

This clonotype was counted many times. This sequence joins TRBV6-1 and TRBJ1-5; 7 positions agree with TRBD1. Germline values: CDR1 MNHNS, CDR2 SASEGT. V shed 7 bases, J shed 3 bases, and the junction held 9 bases outside the gene matches. The CDR3 has 15 amino acids. DNA of the CDR3: TGTGCCAGCACTAGACTGGGACAGTACAATCAGCCCCAGCATTTT. Translating it yields CASTRLGQYNQPQHF.